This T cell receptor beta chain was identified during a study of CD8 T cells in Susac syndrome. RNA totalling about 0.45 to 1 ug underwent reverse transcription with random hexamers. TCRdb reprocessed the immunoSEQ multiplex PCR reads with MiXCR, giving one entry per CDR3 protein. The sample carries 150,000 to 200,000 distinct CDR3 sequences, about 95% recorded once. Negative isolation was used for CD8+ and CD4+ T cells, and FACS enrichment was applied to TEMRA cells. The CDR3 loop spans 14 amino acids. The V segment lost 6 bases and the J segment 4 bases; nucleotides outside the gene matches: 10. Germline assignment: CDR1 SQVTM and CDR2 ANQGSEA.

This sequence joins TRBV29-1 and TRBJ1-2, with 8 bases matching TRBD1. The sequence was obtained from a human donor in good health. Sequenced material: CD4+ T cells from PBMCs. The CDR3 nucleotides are TGCAGCGTCGGACAGGGACTTCGTAGCTATGGCTACACCTTC. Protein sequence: CSVGQGLRSYGYTF.